This is a list of T cell receptor beta chains from one sample in a study of T cell changes during pregnancy in multiple sclerosis. Profiling relied on immunoSEQ multiplex PCR, and the TCRdb table lists in-frame clones only, not all of them. Here the sample spans fewer than 140,000 clones, 92% being singletons. Sequencing was performed on peripheral blood, taken after pregnancy. These receptors originate from a female donor with multiple sclerosis, enrolled in a pregnancy study. Each CDR3 is given without its conserved first and last residue. Each record gives: J gene, V gene, CDR3 protein.

>TRBJ2-3|TRBV30
AWSRTGGGTDTQY
>TRBJ1-1|TRBV25-1
ASGGRGPAEAF
>TRBJ1-2|TRBV18
ASSPPLPGEGYT
>TRBJ1-1|TRBV5-1
ASSFTGFDTEAF
>TRBJ1-2|TRBV6-6
ASSYRGIGYGYT
>TRBJ1-2|TRBV6-5
ASSYSEGVGGYT
>TRBJ2-3|TRBV5-1
ASSLGEAGGTDTQY
>TRBJ2-3|TRBV9
ASSVGTSGLTDTQY
>TRBJ1-2|TRBV5-8
ASSLRGSYGYT
>TRBJ2-7|TRBV6-5
ASSYSRKLLAGEQY
>TRBJ2-5|TRBV4-2
ASSQTDRGGETQY
>TRBJ1-4|TRBV21-1
AAAGLKSTNEKLF
>TRBJ1-4|TRBV6-1
ASRTPDSLNEKLF
>TRBJ2-1|TRBV2
ASETAYNEQF
>TRBJ2-5|TRBV27
ASSSLAGAKYQETQY
>TRBJ1-2|TRBV7-9
ASSLGWQGDGYT
>TRBJ2-1|TRBV7-2
ASSFTVTGGNEQF
>TRBJ2-7|TRBV5-4
ASSRGQVYEQY
>TRBJ2-3|TRBV15
ATSSRGSGGAPDTQY
>TRBJ1-3|TRBV7-9
ASSLVGGSGNTIY
>TRBJ2-2|TRBV7-9
ASSLDRGLLGSTGELF
>TRBJ1-2|TRBV18
ASSPPRTLQGTNYGYT
>TRBJ1-2|TRBV7-8
ASSLSRAGPYGYT
>TRBJ2-7|TRBV4-2
ASSRRAGTGGYEQY
>TRBJ1-2|TRBV7-9
ASSLGGLYNYGYT
>TRBJ1-5|TRBV19
ASSLHAPRVNQPQH
>TRBJ1-5|TRBV7-9
ASSSIQANSNQPQH
>TRBJ2-1|TRBV9
ATLAGGPLNEQF
>TRBJ2-2|TRBV11-1
ASSLRLQGTGELF
>TRBJ1-2|TRBV5-1
ASRPTQGTNYGYT
>TRBJ2-5|TRBV28
ASSLHTGVVQETQY
>TRBJ1-1|TRBV5-1
ASSLAERYQGTEAF
>TRBJ2-7|TRBV28
ASTGRGPSYEQY
>TRBJ1-5|TRBV19
ASSMGTGLDQPQH
>TRBJ2-7|TRBV5-6
ASSLGVSFYEQY
>TRBJ2-6|TRBV2
ASDKGPPFAGANVLT
>TRBJ2-5|TRBV7-6
ASSSASRGRGETQY
>TRBJ2-7|TRBV30
AWSKPGVFPYEQY
>TRBJ2-3|TRBV5-1
ASSLGTGGSGDTQY
>TRBJ1-1|TRBV7-2
ASSLSMGAGEAF
>TRBJ2-4|TRBV19
ASSIDRGTGVTKNIQY
>TRBJ1-1|TRBV7-2
ASSRGHPNTEAF
>TRBJ2-1|TRBV19
AIGTGANEQF
>TRBJ1-1|TRBV5-1
ASSLQPNTEAF
>TRBJ2-5|TRBV28
ASSGMTGIGETQY
>TRBJ1-2|TRBV6-4
ASSDHLFTGNYGYT
>TRBJ2-7|TRBV7-2
ASSRSDRLTYEQY
>TRBJ2-1|TRBV29-1
SAQGTSGRSYEQF
>TRBJ2-7|TRBV6-1
ASSGTSGPSYEQY
>TRBJ2-2|TRBV7-9
ASWASGVAYTGELF
>TRBJ2-7|TRBV30
AWSVAAYEQY
>TRBJ1-5|TRBV30
AWGDNPNQPQH
>TRBJ1-3|TRBV18
ASSNTQGSSGNTIY
>TRBJ1-1|TRBV5-1
ASSSAQVNTEAF
>TRBJ2-7|TRBV10-3
AISESTSDSYEQY
>TRBJ1-1|TRBV6-5
ASRLDRVNTEAF
>TRBJ2-5|TRBV7-3
ASSPLVGVGETQY
>TRBJ2-7|TRBV5-1
ASSLFSGNPYEQY
>TRBJ2-7|TRBV4-1
ASSRRLAGNPYEQY
>TRBJ1-2|TRBV27
ASKMNGLNYGYT